The 30 T cell receptor beta chains reported below all come from one sample, sequenced in a study of blood T cell repertoires in COVID-19. Data came from immunoSEQ multiplex PCR; TCRdb stores just in-frame clones and leaves some out. Among fewer than 300,000 clones listed, about nine tenths were seen once. Sequencing input: PBMCs or T cells enriched from blood (not recorded which). The receptors originated from a woman aged 25 to 39 who had recovered from COVID-19.

The sample holds one count of this clone. The chain carries TRBV30 and TRBJ2-3, with TRBD1 as a possible D gene (6 bases). CDR3 size: 14 residues. The V and J ends lost 3 bases and 3 bases respectively, with 13 bases between them. CDR1 is GTSNPN, CDR2 SVGIG, per germline (reference sequence). CDR3 nucleotide sequence: TGTGCCTGGAGCCTAATAACAGGGACAGATACGCAGTATTTT. It translates to CAWSLITGTDTQYF.

V is TRBV4-1 and J is TRBJ2-3, with 8 positions matching TRBD2. Germline CDR1 is MGHRA and CDR2 is YSYEKL. This CDR3 is built from 16 residues. V shed 2 bases, J shed 1 base, and the junction held 5 bases outside the gene matches. The CDR3 sequence is CASSQLGLAGTDTQYF. CDR3 nucleotides: TGCGCCAGCAGCCAACTAGGACTAGCAGGCACAGATACGCAGTATTTT.

The chain carries TRBV9 and TRBJ2-2; D not resolved. The CDR3 loop spans 14 amino acids. The V gene lost 0 bases and the J gene lost 6 bases, with 9 bases spanning the gap. Germline CDR1 SGDLS, CDR2 YYNGEE. Here the CDR3 reads CASSVARVSGELFF. In DNA form, the CDR3 reads TGTGCCAGCAGCGTAGCTCGTGTGTCCGGGGAGCTGTTTTTT.

Written as DNA, the CDR3 is TGTGCCTGGAGTTCCGGGATGCGGGGAAACTATGGCTACACCTTC. Translation: CAWSSGMRGNYGYTF. The V and J genes are TRBV30 and TRBJ1-2; D gene unclear. V was pared by 2 bases and J by 2 bases, with 15 bases between. Germline assignment: CDR1 GTSNPN and CDR2 SVGIG (reference sequence). This CDR3 region has 15 residues. The full variable domain, completed using reference TRBV30 and TRBJ1-2, is SQTIHQWPATLVQPVGSPLSLECTVEGTSNPNLYWYRQAAGRGLQLLFYSVGIGQISSEVPQNLSASRPQDRQFILSSKKLLLSDSGFYLCAWSSGMRGNYGYTFGSGTRLTVV.

J is TRBJ1-4 and V is TRBV29-1; D is unresolved. The CDR3 contains 14 residues. V was clipped by 3 bases and J by 2 bases, with 10 bases between them. The germline CDR1 and CDR2 sequences are SQVTM and ANQGSEA. CDR3: CSVEGVNTNEKLFF. For the CDR3, the DNA is TGCAGCGTTGAGGGCGTAAACACTAATGAAAAACTGTTTTTT. The full variable domain, with the rest looked up from reference TRBV29-1 and TRBJ1-4, is SAVISQKPSRDICQRGTSLTIQCQVDSQVTMMFWYRQQPGQSLTLIATANQGSEATYESGFVIDKFPISRPNLTFSTLTVSNMSPEDSSIYLCSVEGVNTNEKLFFGSGTQLSVL.

V and J are TRBV2 and TRBJ1-2; 7 bases are shared with TRBD1. Unmatched junction bases numbered 10, after V lost 10 bases and J lost 8 bases. Germline lookup yields CDR1 SNHLY and CDR2 FYNNEI. The CDR3 spans 12 residues. CDR3 in amino acids: CATPLTGWGYTF. The CDR3 DNA reads as TGTGCCACCCCATTGACAGGGTGGGGCTACACCTTC.

The V gene is TRBV5-5, the J gene TRBJ2-7; D possibly corresponds to TRBD1 (6 bases). This CDR3 region has 15 residues. V gave up 3 bases and J gave up 0 bases, with 13 bases separating them. Germline loops: CDR1 SGHKS, CDR2 YYEKEE (reference sequence). The chain's CDR3 is CASSWTEWSSYEQYF. CDR3 bases: TGTGCCAGCAGCTGGACAGAATGGAGCTCCTACGAGCAGTACTTC.

V usage is TRBV30 and J usage is TRBJ2-2, with D possibly matching TRBD2 (5 bases). The germline V gene has CDR1 GTSNPN and CDR2 SVGIG (reference sequence). The V and J ends lost 4 bases and 4 bases respectively, with 16 bases between them. The CDR3 sequence is 15 residues long. The chain's CDR3 is CAWTRGGRSTGELFF. The DNA for the CDR3 is TGTGCCTGGACCCGCGGAGGCCGGTCCACCGGGGAGCTGTTTTTT.

This CDR3 is CASSPVLGDSPLHF. In nucleotides, the CDR3 is TGTGCCAGCTCACCAGTCCTAGGGGATTCACCCCTCCACTTT. The chain recombines TRBV18 with TRBJ1-6; a possible D gene is TRBD1 (5 bases). Germline V gives CDR1 KGHSH, CDR2 LQKENI. The CDR3 is 14 residues long. Trimming removed 2 bases at V and 8 bases at J, with 10 bases between.

In the case of this clone: Germline and junction disagree at one end, which may indicate a read error. The chain carries TRBV2 and TRBJ2-7, with 9 bases fitting TRBD2. The CDR3 sequence is 15 residues long. Germline V CDR1 and CDR2: SNHLY, FYNNEI. The CDR3 nucleotides are TGTGCCAGCAGCTACACCGGGACTAGCTCCCACGAGCAGTACTTC. Translation gives CASSYTGTSSHEQYF.

The chain uses TRBV20-1 and TRBJ2-1, with D unclear. From germline, CDR1 is DFQATT and CDR2 SNEGSKA (reference sequence). There are 11 residues in the CDR3. V lost 4 bases, J lost 10 bases, and 11 bases lay in between. CDR3 DNA sequence: TGCAGTGCTATTGAGGAGCCCGAGCAGTTCTTC. Translation: CSAIEEPEQFF.

CDR3 nucleotide sequence: TGCGCCAGCAGCCCGGGACAGGGGGCGCGTTCACCCCTCCACTTT. This gives the protein CASSPGQGARSPLHF. The rearrangement joins TRBV5-1 to TRBJ1-6; 12 nucleotides match TRBD1. The CDR3 is 15 amino acids. CDR1 is SGHRS and CDR2 is YFSETQ in the germline V gene. Germline trimming cut 4 bases from V and 9 bases from J; bases unmatched to any gene: 5.

CDR3: CASSQSWESNQPQHF. The DNA of the CDR3 is TGCGCCAGCAGTCAATCGTGGGAGTCCAATCAGCCCCAGCATTTT. The V and J genes are TRBV23-1 and TRBJ1-5; D unclear. TRBV23-1 qualifies as an ORF whose function is uncertain. V was trimmed by 0 bases and J by 3 bases, leaving 9 bases between them. This CDR3 is 15 amino acids long.

This clone occurred once. This chain connects TRBV5-5 to TRBJ2-5; 7 nucleotides line up with TRBD1. There are 14 residues in the CDR3. Germline assignment: CDR1 SGHKS and CDR2 YYEKEE (reference sequence). J was trimmed by 0 bases and V by 4 bases; bases with no gene match: 3. The CDR3 coding sequence is TGTGCCAGCAGCCACGACAGGGACCAAGAGACCCAGTACTTC. Encoded protein: CASSHDRDQETQYF.

This chain connects TRBV7-2 to TRBJ1-1; D not resolved. CDR3 length: 14 amino acids. Germline V gives CDR1 SGHTA, CDR2 FQGNSA. V shed 4 bases and J shed 0 bases, with 9 bases lying between them. In DNA form, the CDR3 reads TGTGCCAGCAGCTCCCTGGGCATGAACACTGAAGCTTTCTTT. This gives the protein CASSSLGMNTEAFF.

V is TRBV7-9 and J is TRBJ1-1, with a tentative D call TRBD1 (6 bases). Germline lookup yields CDR1 SEHNR and CDR2 FQNEAQ (reference sequence). This CDR3 region has 15 residues. V lost 0 bases and J lost 4, with 12 bases in between. CDR3 DNA sequence: TGTGCCAGCAGCTTAGCAGCTCAAGGGGGCACTGAAGCTTTCTTT. Protein product: CASSLAAQGGTEAFF.

The rearrangement links TRBV19 to TRBJ2-1; TRBD2 is a possible D gene (5 bases). CDR1 LNHDA and CDR2 SQIVND come from the germline V gene (reference sequence). V was pared by 6 bases and J by 0 bases, with 6 bases between. This CDR3 has 13 amino acids. The CDR3 spells CASSGNSYNEQFF. The CDR3 nucleotides read TGTGCCAGTAGCGGGAACTCCTACAATGAGCAGTTCTTC. The whole variable domain, filled in from reference TRBV19 and TRBJ2-1, reads DGGITQSPKYLFRKEGQNVTLSCEQNLNHDAMYWYRQDPGQGLRLIYYSQIVNDFQKGDIAEGYSVSREKKESFPLTVTSAQKNPTAFYLCASSGNSYNEQFFGPGTRLTVL.

The chain joins TRBV28 to TRBJ2-1, with 7 nucleotides matching TRBD1. Per germline, CDR1 MDHEN and CDR2 SYDVKM. CDR3 length equals 15 residues. With 5 bases clipped from V and 4 bases from J, the junction kept 8 bases outside the gene matches. The chain's CDR3 is CASSPPGTVYNEQFF. The CDR3 DNA sequence: TGTGCCAGCAGTCCGCCCGGGACAGTTTACAATGAGCAGTTCTTC.

This clone turned up a few times. This sequence joins TRBV19 and TRBJ1-1; D not resolved. This CDR3 is 13 amino acids long. Trimming pared 7 bases from V and 0 bases from J, leaving 9 bases between. Germline assignment: CDR1 LNHDA and CDR2 SQIVND (reference sequence). CDR3 sequence reads: CASTARVNTEAFF. The CDR3 bases are TGTGCCAGTACCGCACGCGTGAACACTGAAGCTTTCTTT.

The genes are TRBV3-1 (or the pseudogene TRBV3-2) and TRBJ2-4, with TRBD1 matching over 10 bases. The CDR3 is 16 amino acids. The V segment lost 4 bases and the J segment 7 bases; nucleotides outside the gene matches: 10. Germline-derived CDR1 and CDR2 are LGHDT and YNNKEL (reference sequence). CDR3 region: CASSPRDRGYRNIQYF. CDR3 in DNA: TGTGCCAGCAGCCCACGGGACAGGGGATATCGGAACATTCAGTACTTC.

The rearrangement uses TRBV24-1 and TRBJ2-2; 10 bases line up with TRBD1. V was clipped by 0 bases and J by 7 bases; unmatched bases: 7. Germline V gene sequence: CDR1 KGHDR, CDR2 SFDVKD. The CDR3 spans 17 residues. The CDR3 loop is CATSDLRGQGSIGELFF. In DNA form, the CDR3 reads TGTGCCACCAGTGATTTGAGGGGACAGGGGTCGATCGGGGAGCTGTTTTTT.

The chain employs TRBV15 and TRBJ2-1, with 8 positions matching TRBD1. Germline V CDR1 and CDR2: LNHNV, YYDKDF (reference sequence). V lost 2 bases, J lost 1 base, and 7 bases stayed unmatched. This CDR3 region has 17 residues. The CDR3 region is CATSRRDRGGSYNEQFF. DNA of the CDR3: TGTGCCACCAGCAGACGAGACAGGGGTGGATCCTACAATGAGCAGTTCTTC. Using reference TRBV15 and TRBJ2-1 for the parts outside the CDR3, the full variable domain is DAMVIQNPRYQVTQFGKPVTLSCSQTLNHNVMYWYQQKSSQAPKLLFHYYDKDFNNEADTPDNFQSRRPNTSFCFLDIRSPGLGDTAMYLCATSRRDRGGSYNEQFFGPGTRLTVL.

The chain links TRBV19 to TRBJ1-3, with a tentative D call TRBD1 (6 bases). From germline, CDR1 is LNHDA and CDR2 SQIVND (reference sequence). CDR3 length: 14 amino acids. V lost 6 bases and J 0 bases, leaving 9 bases between the germline ends. The CDR3 loop is CASRPQGSGNTIYF. CDR3 DNA: TGTGCCAGTAGGCCACAGGGCTCTGGAAACACCATATATTTT.

The rearrangement uses TRBV5-1 and TRBJ2-2; 7 positions agree with TRBD1. With V trimmed by 0 bases and J by 7 bases, 6 bases remained unmatched. Germline CDR1 SGHRS, CDR2 YFSETQ. The CDR3 spans 15 residues. The CDR3 reads CASSLEGQFVGELFF. In nucleotides, the CDR3 is TGCGCCAGCAGCTTGGAGGGACAGTTCGTCGGGGAGCTGTTTTTT.

The gene calls are TRBV25-1 and TRBJ2-7, with 8 bases that match TRBD1. CDR1 and CDR2 from the germline V gene are MGHDK and SYGVNS. Trimming removed 8 bases from V and 4 bases from J; junction bases left unmatched: 4. The length of the CDR3 is 12 residues. CDR3 nucleotides: TGTGCCAGCGGAGACAGGGGATACGAGCAGTACTTC. Translated: CASGDRGYEQYF.

The rearrangement links TRBV5-6 to TRBJ1-5; unclear D gene. The CDR3 covers 12 residues. CDR1 and CDR2 from the germline V gene are SGHDT and YYEEEE. V was cut by 0 bases and J by 6 bases, with 4 bases left in between. CDR3 DNA sequence: TGTGCCAGCAGCTTGGGGAGTCAGCCCCAGCATTTT. Translating gives CASSLGSQPQHF.

This chain joins TRBV12-3 or TRBV12-4 and TRBJ1-2; 9 bases map to TRBD1. The CDR3 sequence is 13 residues long. The V and J ends lost 3 bases and 8 bases, in that order; junction bases with no gene match: 4. In nucleotides, the CDR3 is TGTGCCAGCAGTTTGGAGGGACAGGGAGGCTACACCTTC. As protein: CASSLEGQGGYTF.

The chain uses TRBV3-1 (or the pseudogene TRBV3-2) and TRBJ1-2; no reliable D call. With 0 bases removed from V and 4 bases from J, the gap between germline ends came to 12 bases. Per germline, CDR1 LGHDT and CDR2 YNNKEL (reference sequence). This CDR3 contains 15 residues. The CDR3: CASSQDEGRIYGYTF. The CDR3 DNA sequence: TGTGCCAGCAGCCAAGATGAGGGAAGGATCTATGGCTACACCTTC.

The rearrangement links TRBV10-3 to TRBJ2-2; TRBD2 agrees at 10 bases. The ends lost 5 bases at V and 1 base at J; junction bases unmatched: 1. From germline, CDR1 is ENHRY and CDR2 SYGVKD. The CDR3 length is 15 residues. The CDR3: CAISRTSGNTGELFF. The CDR3 bases are TGTGCCATCAGTCGGACTAGCGGGAACACCGGGGAGCTGTTTTTT.

The rearrangement uses TRBV30 and TRBJ1-4; TRBD1 matches at 9 bases. Trimming took 4 bases from V and 9 from J; bases not matched to a gene: 12. CDR1 and CDR2 from the germline V gene are GTSNPN and SVGIG (reference sequence). This CDR3 region has 15 residues. Here the CDR3 reads CAWNNPGQGGQKLFF. In nucleotides, the CDR3 is TGTGCCTGGAATAATCCGGGACAGGGTGGGCAAAAACTGTTTTTT.